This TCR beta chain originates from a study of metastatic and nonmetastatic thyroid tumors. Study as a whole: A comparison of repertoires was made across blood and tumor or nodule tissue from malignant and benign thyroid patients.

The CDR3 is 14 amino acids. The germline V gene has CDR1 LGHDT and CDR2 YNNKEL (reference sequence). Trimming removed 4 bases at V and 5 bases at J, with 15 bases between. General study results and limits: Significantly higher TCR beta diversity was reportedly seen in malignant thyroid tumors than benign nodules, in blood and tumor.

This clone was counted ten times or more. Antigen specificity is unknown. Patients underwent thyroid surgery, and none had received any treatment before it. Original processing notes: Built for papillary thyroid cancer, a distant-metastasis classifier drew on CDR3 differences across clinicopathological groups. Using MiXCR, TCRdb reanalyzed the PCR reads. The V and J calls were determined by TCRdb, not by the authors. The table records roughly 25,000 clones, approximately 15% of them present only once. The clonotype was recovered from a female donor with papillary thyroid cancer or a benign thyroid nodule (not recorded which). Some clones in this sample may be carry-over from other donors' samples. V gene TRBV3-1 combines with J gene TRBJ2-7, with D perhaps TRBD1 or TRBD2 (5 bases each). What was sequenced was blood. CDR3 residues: CASSPGSLPDEQYF. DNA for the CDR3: TGTGCCAGCAGCCCAGGGAGTCTCCCCGACGAGCAGTACTTC.